This T cell receptor (beta chain) was found in a study of shared clonotypes between healthy human individuals. Study results and caveats: The diversity represented, both genetic and in exposure history, was limited by few donors. A few donors shared around 5% of their naive CD4 clonotypes.

Produced via immunoSEQ multiplex PCR; TCRdb's table is partial and in-frame only. The sample has roughly 590,000 clones; around 95% are singletons. For this clone: Its antigen is undetermined.

Germline-derived CDR1 and CDR2 are DFQATT and SNEGSKA (reference sequence). V lost 8 bases, J lost 0 bases, and 8 bases lay in between. This CDR3 is built from 11 residues. CD8 cells regarded as naive lacked CD45RO, were positively chosen for CCR7, and omitted terminally differentiated effector memory CD45RA+ cells. This TCR was recovered from a woman in her twenties or thirties in good health. The sequencing input was naive CD8+ T cells sorted from blood. The genes are TRBV20-1 and TRBJ2-7, with no clear D. The CDR3: CSCSSSYEQYF. The CDR3 DNA reads as TGCAGTTGTTCGAGCTCCTACGAGCAGTACTTC.